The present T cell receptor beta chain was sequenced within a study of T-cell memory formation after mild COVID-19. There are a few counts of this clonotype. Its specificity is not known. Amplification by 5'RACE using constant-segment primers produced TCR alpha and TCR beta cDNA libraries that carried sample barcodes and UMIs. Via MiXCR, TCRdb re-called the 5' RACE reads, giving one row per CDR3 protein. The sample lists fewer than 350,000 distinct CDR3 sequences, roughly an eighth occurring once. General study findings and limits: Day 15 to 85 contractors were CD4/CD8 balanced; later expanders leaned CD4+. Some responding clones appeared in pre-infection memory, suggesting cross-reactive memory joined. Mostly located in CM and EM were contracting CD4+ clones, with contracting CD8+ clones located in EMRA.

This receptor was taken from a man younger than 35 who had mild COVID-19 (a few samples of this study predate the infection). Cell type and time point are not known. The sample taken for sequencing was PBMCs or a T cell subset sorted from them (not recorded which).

The CDR3 reads CASSLWSRSYGYTF. The CDR3 DNA is TGTGCCAGCAGTTTATGGAGCAGGAGCTATGGCTACACCTTC. This sequence joins TRBV12-3 or TRBV12-4 and TRBJ1-2; D uncertain. V gave up 2 bases and J gave up 4 bases, with 11 bases separating them. This CDR3 has 14 residues.